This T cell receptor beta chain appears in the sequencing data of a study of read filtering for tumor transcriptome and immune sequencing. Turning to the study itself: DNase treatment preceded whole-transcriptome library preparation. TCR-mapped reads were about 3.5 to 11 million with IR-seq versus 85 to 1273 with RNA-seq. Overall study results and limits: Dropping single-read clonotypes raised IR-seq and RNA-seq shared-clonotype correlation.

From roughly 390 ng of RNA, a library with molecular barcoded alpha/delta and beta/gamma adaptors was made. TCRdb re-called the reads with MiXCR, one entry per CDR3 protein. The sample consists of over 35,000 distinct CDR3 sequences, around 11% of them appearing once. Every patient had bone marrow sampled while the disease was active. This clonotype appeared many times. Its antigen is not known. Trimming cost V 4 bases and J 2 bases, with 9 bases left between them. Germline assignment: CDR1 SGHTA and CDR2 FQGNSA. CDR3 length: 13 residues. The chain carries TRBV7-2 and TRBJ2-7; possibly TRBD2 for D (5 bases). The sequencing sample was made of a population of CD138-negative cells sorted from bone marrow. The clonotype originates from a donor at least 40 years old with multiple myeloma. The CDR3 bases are TGTGCCAGCAGCTCCCGGCGGGCCTACGAGCAGTACTTC. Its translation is CASSSRRAYEQYF.